These T cell receptor beta chains were read from a single sample in a study of T cells in localized non-small cell lung cancer. Data came from immunoSEQ multiplex PCR; TCRdb stores just in-frame clones and leaves some out. The sample contains about 78,000 clones, 80% to 90% of which appear only once. The sample in question was peripheral blood, obtained before any cancer treatment. The receptor set was obtained from a man between 40 and 70 years old with stage I lung adenocarcinoma. Both conserved end residues are part of each CDR3. A D gene is named only where the DNA matches it firmly. The size field is filled for only some rows; it gives once, few, many or a size class.

v_gene,d_gene,abundance,j_gene,CDR3aa,CDR3nt
TRBV10-2,NA,NA,TRBJ1-5,CASSDFWRGNQPQHF,TGCGCCAGCAGTGACTTCTGGCGGGGCAATCAGCCCCAGCATTTT
TRBV19,NA,NA,TRBJ1-5,CASSTPGAFDQPQHF,TGTGCCAGTAGTACTCCAGGGGCTTTCGATCAGCCCCAGCATTTT
TRBV5-1,TRBD1,NA,TRBJ2-3,CASSWGDRDTDTQYF,TGCGCCAGCAGCTGGGGAGACAGGGACACAGATACGCAGTATTTT
TRBV5-1,TRBD1,NA,TRBJ2-3,CASNLGDRAGDTQYF,TGCGCCAGCAACTTGGGTGACAGGGCGGGCGATACGCAGTATTTT
TRBV7-3,TRBD1,NA,TRBJ2-3,CASSPQTGSAQYF,TGTGCCAGCAGCCCCCAGACAGGGTCGGCGCAGTATTTT
TRBV5-4,TRBD2,NA,TRBJ2-5,CASSTSGPQETQYF,TGTGCCAGCTCTACTAGCGGCCCTCAAGAGACCCAGTACTTC
TRBV5-1,NA,few,TRBJ1-5,CASSLPLTRNNQPQHF,TGCGCCAGCAGCTTGCCCTTGACACGGAACAATCAGCCCCAGCATTTT
TRBV12-5,TRBD1,NA,TRBJ2-7,CASGLVGTGSYEQYF,TGTGCTAGTGGTTTGGTGGGGACAGGGTCCTACGAGCAGTACTTC
TRBV9,NA,NA,TRBJ1-5,CASSVGEGTPQHF,TGTGCCAGCAGCGTAGGAGAGGGAACGCCCCAGCATTTT
TRBV7-9,NA,NA,TRBJ2-7,CASSMQVIPSYEQYF,TGTGCCAGCAGCATGCAGGTTATTCCGTCCTACGAGCAGTACTTC
TRBV7-9,NA,NA,TRBJ2-2,CASSLVRGANTGELFF,TGTGCCAGCAGCTTAGTGAGGGGGGCGAACACCGGGGAGCTGTTTTTT
TRBV7-8,TRBD1,once,TRBJ1-5,CASSLNRGNQPQHF,TGTGCCAGCAGCTTAAACAGGGGGAATCAGCCCCAGCATTTT
TRBV18,NA,NA,TRBJ1-6,CASSRQGENSPLHF,TGTGCCAGCTCACGGCAGGGCGAGAATTCACCCCTCCACTTT
TRBV11-1,NA,NA,TRBJ1-3,CASSNRFSSGNTIYF,TGTGCCAGCAGTAACAGGTTCAGCTCTGGAAACACCATATATTTT
TRBV7-3,TRBD2,once,TRBJ2-3,CASSSGVSGLTDTQYF,TGTGCCAGCAGCTCAGGCGTTAGCGGGCTCACAGATACGCAGTATTTT
TRBV19,TRBD1,NA,TRBJ1-2,CASSPGQGVGGYTF,TGTGCCAGTAGCCCTGGACAGGGGGTTGGAGGCTACACCTTC
TRBV15,NA,once,TRBJ2-1,CATSRDRGSYNEQFF,TGTGCCACCAGCAGAGATCGCGGCTCCTACAATGAGCAGTTCTTC
TRBV19,TRBD1,NA,TRBJ2-7,CASSISGQMFYEQYF,TGTGCCAGTAGTATCTCGGGACAGATGTTCTACGAGCAGTACTTC
TRBV27,NA,NA,TRBJ2-3,CASSWASAEAADTQYF,TGTGCCAGCAGTTGGGCCTCAGCGGAGGCGGCAGATACGCAGTATTTT
TRBV5-6,NA,NA,TRBJ1-5,CASSLRPTVQGNQPQHF,TGTGCCAGCAGCTTGAGGCCTACTGTTCAGGGCAATCAGCCCCAGCATTTT
TRBV6-6,TRBD1,NA,TRBJ2-7,CASRRTGNSLIEQYF,TGTGCCAGCAGGCGGACAGGAAACAGCTTAATTGAGCAGTACTTC
TRBV30,NA,NA,TRBJ2-5,CAWSRSGQETQYF,TGTGCCTGGAGTAGGAGCGGTCAAGAGACCCAGTACTTC
TRBV28,NA,NA,TRBJ2-1,CASSKAGTHEQFF,TGTGCCAGCAGCAAGGCGGGTACCCATGAGCAGTTCTTC
TRBV7-2,NA,NA,TRBJ2-3,CASSRQGGDTQYF,TGTGCCAGCAGCCGTCAGGGTGGAGATACGCAGTATTTT
TRBV7-9,NA,once,TRBJ1-1,CASSLDRAEAFF,TGTGCCAGCAGCTTAGACAGGGCTGAGGCTTTCTTT
TRBV4-2,NA,few,TRBJ2-2,CASSHAADRNTGELFF,TGTGCCAGCAGCCATGCAGCGGATAGGAACACCGGGGAGCTGTTTTTT
TRBV16,NA,few,TRBJ2-1,CASSQWVQGNEQFF,TGTGCCAGCAGCCAATGGGTCCAGGGCAATGAGCAGTTCTTC
TRBV7-9,NA,NA,TRBJ1-1,CASSLAGGATEAFF,TGTGCCAGCAGCTTAGCTGGGGGCGCGACTGAAGCTTTCTTT
TRBV2,TRBD2,NA,TRBJ2-7,CASKKAGGPYEQYF,TGTGCCAGCAAAAAAGCGGGGGGACCCTACGAGCAGTACTTC
TRBV19,NA,NA,TRBJ1-5,CASSIVEGGQPQHF,TGTGCCAGTAGTATCGTGGAGGGTGGTCAGCCCCAGCATTTT
TRBV5-1,NA,NA,TRBJ2-2,CASRTGRGELFF,TGCGCCAGCAGAACAGGTCGGGGGGAGCTGTTTTTT
TRBV7-9,TRBD2,once,TRBJ2-3,CASSLLNLAGADTQYF,TGTGCCAGCAGCTTATTGAATCTAGCGGGAGCAGATACGCAGTATTTT
TRBV2,NA,NA,TRBJ1-5,CASSVRREGNQPQHF,TGTGCCAGCAGTGTGCGAAGGGAGGGTAATCAGCCCCAGCATTTT
TRBV6-1,TRBD1,NA,TRBJ1-1,CASSLPRDRRTEAFF,TGTGCCAGCAGTCTCCCGAGGGACAGGAGGACTGAAGCTTTCTTT
TRBV10-3,TRBD2,NA,TRBJ2-1,CAIRRTSGTNEQFF,TGTGCCATCCGGCGGACTAGCGGCACCAATGAGCAGTTCTTC
TRBV28,TRBD1,NA,TRBJ2-7,CASSSKLRTGLNYEQYF,TGTGCCAGCAGTTCCAAACTACGGACAGGGTTGAATTACGAGCAGTACTTC
TRBV19,TRBD1,NA,TRBJ2-7,CASGQGASYEQYF,TGTGCCAGTGGACAGGGGGCTTCCTACGAGCAGTACTTC
TRBV30,NA,once,TRBJ1-2,CAWSVRQRLSANYGYTF,TGTGCCTGGAGTGTCCGGCAACGTCTCTCCGCTAACTATGGCTACACCTTC
TRBV30,NA,NA,TRBJ1-3,CAWSVGGTGNTIYF,TGTGCCTGGAGTGTCGGGGGAACTGGAAACACCATATATTTT
TRBV4-3,TRBD2,NA,TRBJ2-3,CASSQEASGAYTDTQYF,TGCGCCAGCAGCCAAGAAGCTAGCGGGGCTTACACAGATACGCAGTATTTT
TRBV4-1,NA,NA,TRBJ2-3,CASSQEVVEDTQYF,TGCGCCAGCAGCCAAGAGGTAGTGGAAGATACGCAGTATTTT
TRBV9,NA,NA,TRBJ2-1,CASSVGLVGEQFF,TGTGCCAGCAGCGTAGGGCTAGTTGGCGAGCAGTTCTTC